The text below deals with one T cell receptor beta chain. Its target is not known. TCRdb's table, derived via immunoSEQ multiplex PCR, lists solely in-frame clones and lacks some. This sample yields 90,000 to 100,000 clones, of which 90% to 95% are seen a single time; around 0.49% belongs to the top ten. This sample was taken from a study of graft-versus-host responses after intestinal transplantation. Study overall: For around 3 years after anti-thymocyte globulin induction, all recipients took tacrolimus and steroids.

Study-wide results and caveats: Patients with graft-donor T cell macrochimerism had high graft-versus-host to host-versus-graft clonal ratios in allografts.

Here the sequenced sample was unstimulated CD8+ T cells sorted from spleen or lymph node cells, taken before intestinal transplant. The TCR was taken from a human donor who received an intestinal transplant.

The CDR3 sequence is CAWTGNYGYTF. CDR3 DNA: TGTGCCTGGACAGGGAACTATGGCTACACCTTC. The V and J genes are TRBV30 and TRBJ1-2, with D tentatively TRBD1 (5 bases). Germline CDR1 is GTSNPN and CDR2 is SVGIG (reference sequence). The V gene lost 4 bases and the J gene lost 2 bases, with 5 bases spanning the gap. The CDR3 contains 11 residues.